Listed below are T cell receptor beta chains from one sample, sequenced in a study of OX40 agonist ivuxolimab in advanced cancers. The data were produced by immunoSEQ multiplex PCR, yet TCRdb's version contains in-frame clones alone and is incomplete. The table records approximately 57,000 clones, around four fifths of them present only once. The sample was CD4+ or CD8+ T cells sorted from blood, taken in a trial of the OX40 agonist ivuxolimab. These TCRs come from an adult with an advanced solid tumor such as melanoma, head and neck, liver or kidney cancer. Each CDR3 is given with its conserved first and last residue. A D gene is named only where the DNA matches it firmly. Clone size is shown for a subset of rows, as once, few, many or a class of expanded clone.

v_call	d_call	j_call	clone_size	cdr3_nt	cdr3_aa
TRBV5-1	-	TRBJ2-5	once	TGCGCCAGCAGCCGGTGGGACGGTGAGACCCAGTACTTC	CASSRWDGETQYF
TRBV10-3	-	TRBJ1-1	few	TGTGCCATCAGTGGAGACCACATGAACACTGAAGCTTTCTTT	CAISGDHMNTEAFF
TRBV28	TRBD1	TRBJ2-7	few	TGTGCCAGCAGTTTGCCCGGGACAGGGGTGGGCTACGAGCAGTACTTC	CASSLPGTGVGYEQYF
TRBV5-8	-	TRBJ1-6	-	TGTGCCAGCAGCTTGGCTCAGGGAAATTCACCCCTCCACTTT	CASSLAQGNSPLHF
TRBV5-1	TRBD1	TRBJ1-1	-	TGCGCCAGCAGCTGGTCGACAGGGGAAGGCACTGAAGCTTTCTTT	CASSWSTGEGTEAFF
TRBV9	TRBD1	TRBJ1-1	once	TGTGCCAGCAGCGTAGTGGTCCAGGGGGCGGCTGAAGCTTTCTTT	CASSVVVQGAAEAFF
TRBV7-8	-	TRBJ1-5	-	TGTGCCAGCAGCCCGACAAGGGCTGGCAATCAGCCCCAGCATTTT	CASSPTRAGNQPQHF
TRBV19	-	TRBJ1-5	-	TGTGCCAGTAACCCAGGGAATAATCAGCCCCAGCATTTT	CASNPGNNQPQHF
TRBV11-3	-	TRBJ2-5	-	TGTGCCAGCAGCTTAGAAAGTACTGGGGGAGGGGGGACCCAGTACTTC	CASSLESTGGGGTQYF
TRBV27	TRBD1	TRBJ1-5	-	TGTGCCAGCAGTTCGGGACAGGGAAATCAGCCCCAGCATTTT	CASSSGQGNQPQHF
TRBV27	TRBD1	TRBJ2-7	-	TGTGCCAGCAGACAGGGGGCGCGCGAGCAGTACTTC	CASRQGAREQYF
TRBV9	-	TRBJ1-6	-	TGTGCCAGCAGCGTAGGGGTAGCGAGCTCCTATAATTCACCCCTCCACTTT	CASSVGVASSYNSPLHF
TRBV11-1	-	TRBJ2-7	-	TGTGCCAGCAGCTTAGCGGACGGCTCCTACGAGCAGTACTTC	CASSLADGSYEQYF
TRBV19	-	TRBJ2-3	-	TGTGCCAGTGGTTTCATTAGAGCACAGGTAGATACGCAGTATTTT	CASGFIRAQVDTQYF
TRBV11-2	-	TRBJ2-5	few	TGTGCCAGCAGCTTGGACAGTACCCAGGGGACCCAGTACTTC	CASSLDSTQGTQYF
TRBV5-1	-	TRBJ2-1	-	TGCGCCAGCAGCTTTTGGGGCAAGGGGGACAATGAGCAGTTCTTC	CASSFWGKGDNEQFF
TRBV6-5	TRBD1	TRBJ2-1	-	TGTGCCAGCAGTTACCGGGACAGAAGTAATGAGCAGTTCTTC	CASSYRDRSNEQFF
TRBV19	-	TRBJ2-1	-	TGTGCCAGCCTGGACCTCTCCTACAATGAGCAGTTCTTC	CASLDLSYNEQFF
TRBV6-4	TRBD1	TRBJ1-6	once	TGTGCCAGCAGTGACCGGGACAGGGGAAATTCACCCCTCCACTTT	CASSDRDRGNSPLHF
TRBV5-6	-	TRBJ1-2	-	TGTGCCAGCAGCTTGGCCAGGGAGAACTATGGCTACACCTTC	CASSLARENYGYTF
TRBV2	-	TRBJ1-6	-	TGTGCCAGCCGAGGACAGAATAATTCACCCCTCCACTTT	CASRGQNNSPLHF
TRBV7-2	TRBD1	TRBJ1-4	-	TGTGCCAGCACCCTATCTTGGGGACAGTATGAAAAACTGTTTTTT	CASTLSWGQYEKLFF
TRBV7-3	-	TRBJ1-1	once	TGTGCCAGCAGCTTAGGGGGCGGGAACACTGAAGCTTTCTTT	CASSLGGGNTEAFF
TRBV19	TRBD1	TRBJ2-5	-	TGTGCCAGTACCCCTCGACAGGGATACCAAGAGACCCAGTACTTC	CASTPRQGYQETQYF
TRBV6-6	TRBD1	TRBJ2-5	few	TGTGCCAGCACTGGGGACAGGGCAAGAACCCAGTACTTC	CASTGDRARTQYF
TRBV15	-	TRBJ2-7	-	TGTGCCACCAGCAGAGACTCCCTCGGGGCGGGGGCGAACTACGAGCAGTACTTC	CATSRDSLGAGANYEQYF
TRBV7-9	TRBD1	TRBJ1-1	-	TGTGCCAGCAGCTGGGGACAGACGAACACTGAAGCTTTCTTT	CASSWGQTNTEAFF
TRBV5-1	-	TRBJ1-1	-	TGCGCCAGCAGCTTGGAGGGGAACACTGAAGCTTTCTTT	CASSLEGNTEAFF
TRBV13	TRBD1	TRBJ1-2	-	TGTGCCAGCAGCACGGGCACAGGGGTGAACTATGGCTACACCTTC	CASSTGTGVNYGYTF
TRBV7-9	-	TRBJ1-1	few	TGTGCCAGCAGCCTCGAAATCGTCCCCACTGAAGCTTTCTTT	CASSLEIVPTEAFF
TRBV7-9	TRBD1	TRBJ2-1	-	TGTGCCAGCAGCCCGCGACAGGGTCGGGCCTACAATGAGCAGTTCTTC	CASSPRQGRAYNEQFF
TRBV4-2	-	TRBJ1-1	-	TGTGCCAGCAGCCCACCGGGGGGATCGAGCACTGAAGCTTTCTTT	CASSPPGGSSTEAFF
TRBV5-3	-	TRBJ2-5	once	TGTGCCAGCCCTAAGCGGCGAAGAGGATCAGAGACCCAGTACTTC	CASPKRRRGSETQYF
TRBV29-1	TRBD1	TRBJ2-7	-	TGCAGCGTTGGGACAGGACCCTACGAGCAGTACTTC	CSVGTGPYEQYF
TRBV18	-	TRBJ2-3	-	TGTGCCAGCTCACCACCGAGCACAGATACGCAGTATTTT	CASSPPSTDTQYF
TRBV25-1	TRBD1	TRBJ1-5	few	TGTGCCAGCAGCGCCGCGGGACAGTTTGGTCAGCCCCAGCATTTT	CASSAAGQFGQPQHF
TRBV6-1	-	TRBJ1-1	-	TGTGCCAGCAGCCAGCCGGGGGGAGGGAACACTGAAGCTTTCTTT	CASSQPGGGNTEAFF
TRBV6-4	-	TRBJ1-6	many	TGTGCCAGCAGTGACCTTTCCTTGGGGGGATCACCCCTCCACTTT	CASSDLSLGGSPLHF